The present T cell receptor beta chain was sequenced within a study of beta chain features in type 1 diabetes. The germline V and J ends were trimmed by 1 base and 2 bases, with 11 bases remaining between them. Germline loops: CDR1 LNHNV, CDR2 YYDKDF (reference sequence). The CDR3 runs to 15 residues. The whole isolated RNA underwent reverse transcription, so sequencing captured expressed TCRB transcripts. Using immunoSEQ multiplex PCR, the repertoire was profiled, and TCRdb retains in-frame clones only, with some absent. Of fewer than 250,000 clones in the sample, more than 65% are singletons; the top ten hold about 0.051%.

The sample was naive CD4+ T cells from blood. This rearrangement joins TRBV15 to TRBJ1-2, with D possibly matching TRBD1 (6 bases). This clonotype originated in a man aged 30 to 45 in good health. The chain's CDR3 is CATSRVRGPNYGYTF. In nucleotides, the CDR3 is TGTGCCACCAGCAGAGTCAGGGGCCCCAACTATGGCTACACCTTC.